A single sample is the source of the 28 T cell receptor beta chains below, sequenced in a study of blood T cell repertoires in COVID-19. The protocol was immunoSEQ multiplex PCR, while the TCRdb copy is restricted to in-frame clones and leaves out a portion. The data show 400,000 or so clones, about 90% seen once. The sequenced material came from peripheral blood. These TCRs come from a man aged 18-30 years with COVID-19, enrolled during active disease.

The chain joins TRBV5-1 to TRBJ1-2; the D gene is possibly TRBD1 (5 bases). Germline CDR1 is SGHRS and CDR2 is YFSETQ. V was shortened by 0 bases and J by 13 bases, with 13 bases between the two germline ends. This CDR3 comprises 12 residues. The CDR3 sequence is CASSLVPGYFTF. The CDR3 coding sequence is TGCGCCAGCAGCTTGGTCCCAGGGTATTTCACCTTC.

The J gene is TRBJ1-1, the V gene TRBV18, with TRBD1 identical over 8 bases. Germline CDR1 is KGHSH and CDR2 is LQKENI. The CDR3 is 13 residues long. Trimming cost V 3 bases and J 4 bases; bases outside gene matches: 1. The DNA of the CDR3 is TGTGCCAGCTCACCTCAGGGGGCCACTGAAGCTTTCTTT. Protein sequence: CASSPQGATEAFF.

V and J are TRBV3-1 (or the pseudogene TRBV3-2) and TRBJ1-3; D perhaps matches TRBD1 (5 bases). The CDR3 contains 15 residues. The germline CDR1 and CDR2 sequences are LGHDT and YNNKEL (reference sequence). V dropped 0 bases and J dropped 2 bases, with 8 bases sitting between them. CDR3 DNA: TGTGCCAGCAGCCAAGATCTAGGGGCTGGAAACACCATATATTTT. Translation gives CASSQDLGAGNTIYF.

The CDR3 sequence: CASSIDLVAEAFF. The CDR3 coding sequence is TGTGCCAGTAGTATAGATTTAGTGGCTGAAGCTTTCTTT. The rearrangement joins TRBV19 to TRBJ1-1, with no clear D. Trimming pared 0 bases from V and 6 bases from J, leaving 8 bases between. The CDR3 length is 13 residues. Germline-derived CDR1 and CDR2 are LNHDA and SQIVND (reference sequence).

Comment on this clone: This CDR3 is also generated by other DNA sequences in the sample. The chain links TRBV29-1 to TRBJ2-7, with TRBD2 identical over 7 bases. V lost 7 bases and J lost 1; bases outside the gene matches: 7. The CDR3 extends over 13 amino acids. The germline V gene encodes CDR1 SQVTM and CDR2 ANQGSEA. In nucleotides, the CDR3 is TGCAGCGCGAGGACTAGTGGTTCCTACGAGCAGTACTTC. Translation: CSARTSGSYEQYF.

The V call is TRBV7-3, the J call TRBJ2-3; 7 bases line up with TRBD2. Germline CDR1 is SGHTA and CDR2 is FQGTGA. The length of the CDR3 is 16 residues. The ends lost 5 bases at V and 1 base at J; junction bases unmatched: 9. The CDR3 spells CASSRVGLGGTDTQYF. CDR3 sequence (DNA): TGTGCCAGCAGCCGCGTCGGACTAGGCGGCACAGATACGCAGTATTTT.

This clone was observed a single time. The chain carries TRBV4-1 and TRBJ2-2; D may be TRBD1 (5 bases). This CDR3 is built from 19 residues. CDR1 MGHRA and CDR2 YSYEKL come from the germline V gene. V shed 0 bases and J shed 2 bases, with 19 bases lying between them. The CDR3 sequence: CASSQEAPRAGFNTGELFF. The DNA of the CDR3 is TGCGCCAGCAGCCAAGAAGCCCCACGGGCAGGGTTTAACACCGGGGAGCTGTTTTTT.

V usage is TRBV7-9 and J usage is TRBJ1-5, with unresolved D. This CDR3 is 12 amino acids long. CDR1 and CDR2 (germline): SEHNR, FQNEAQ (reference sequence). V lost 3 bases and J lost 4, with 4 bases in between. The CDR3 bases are TGTGCCAGCAGCTTCCTTAATCAGCCCCAGCATTTT. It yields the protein CASSFLNQPQHF.

The CDR3 protein is CAISERLGAGGLGGNTIYF. CDR3 sequence (DNA): TGTGCCATCAGTGAACGCCTAGGGGCAGGGGGCCTAGGTGGAAACACCATATATTTT. The chain carries TRBV10-3 and TRBJ1-3, with TRBD1 matching over 8 bases. The V and J ends lost 3 bases and 3 bases, in that order; junction bases with no gene match: 16. This CDR3 region has 19 residues. Germline V gives CDR1 ENHRY, CDR2 SYGVKD.

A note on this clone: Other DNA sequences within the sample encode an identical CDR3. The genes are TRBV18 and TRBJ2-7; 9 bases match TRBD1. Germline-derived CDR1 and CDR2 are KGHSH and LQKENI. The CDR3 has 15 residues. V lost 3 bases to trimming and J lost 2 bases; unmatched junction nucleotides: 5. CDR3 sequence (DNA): TGTGCCAGCTCACCGCCGGGACAGGGAGCCTACGAGCAGTACTTC. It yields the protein CASSPPGQGAYEQYF. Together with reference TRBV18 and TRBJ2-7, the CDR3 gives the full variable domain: NAGVMQNPRHLVRRRGQEARLRCSPMKGHSHVYWYRQLPEEGLKFMVYLQKENIIDESGMPKERFSAEFPKEGPSILRIQQVVRGDSAAYFCASSPPGQGAYEQYFGPGTRLTVT.

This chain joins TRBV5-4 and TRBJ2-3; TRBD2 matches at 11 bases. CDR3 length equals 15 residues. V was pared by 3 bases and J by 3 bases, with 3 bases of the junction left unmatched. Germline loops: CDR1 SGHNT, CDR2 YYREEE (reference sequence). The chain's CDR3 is CASSSIAGGTDTQYF. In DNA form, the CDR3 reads TGTGCCAGCAGCTCAATAGCGGGGGGGACAGATACGCAGTATTTT.

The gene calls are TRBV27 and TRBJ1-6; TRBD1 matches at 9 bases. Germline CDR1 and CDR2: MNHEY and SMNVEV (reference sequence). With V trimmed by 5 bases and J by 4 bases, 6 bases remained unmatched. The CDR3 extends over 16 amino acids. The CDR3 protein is CASSIVGTGYNSPLHF. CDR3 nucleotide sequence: TGTGCCAGCAGTATCGTCGGGACAGGGTATAATTCACCCCTCCACTTT.

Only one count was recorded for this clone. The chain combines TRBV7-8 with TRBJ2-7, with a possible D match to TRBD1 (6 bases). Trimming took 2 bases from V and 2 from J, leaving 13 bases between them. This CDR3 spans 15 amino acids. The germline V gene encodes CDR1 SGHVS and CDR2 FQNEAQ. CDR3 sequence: CASSLKAQGPYEQYF. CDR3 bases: TGTGCCAGCAGCTTAAAGGCACAGGGTCCCTACGAGCAGTACTTC.

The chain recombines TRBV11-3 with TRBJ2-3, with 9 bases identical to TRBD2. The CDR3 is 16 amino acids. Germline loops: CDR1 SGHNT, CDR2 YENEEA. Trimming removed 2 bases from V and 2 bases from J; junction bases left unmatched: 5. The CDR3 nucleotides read TGTGCCAGCAGCTTATTTAGCGGGAGTTCCACAGATACGCAGTATTTT. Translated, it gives CASSLFSGSSTDTQYF.

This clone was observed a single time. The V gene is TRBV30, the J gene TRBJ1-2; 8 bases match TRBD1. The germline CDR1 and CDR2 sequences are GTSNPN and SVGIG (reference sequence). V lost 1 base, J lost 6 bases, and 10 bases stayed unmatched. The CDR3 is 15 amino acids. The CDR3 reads CAWSAPRTGRDGYTF. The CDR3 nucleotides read TGTGCCTGGAGTGCCCCCAGGACAGGGAGGGATGGCTACACCTTC. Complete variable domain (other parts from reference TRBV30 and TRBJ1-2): SQTIHQWPATLVQPVGSPLSLECTVEGTSNPNLYWYRQAAGRGLQLLFYSVGIGQISSEVPQNLSASRPQDRQFILSSKKLLLSDSGFYLCAWSAPRTGRDGYTFGSGTRLTVV.

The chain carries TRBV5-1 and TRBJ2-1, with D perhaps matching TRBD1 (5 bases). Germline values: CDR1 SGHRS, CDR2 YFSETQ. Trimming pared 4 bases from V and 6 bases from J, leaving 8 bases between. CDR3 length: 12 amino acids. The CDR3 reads CASSIQGNEQFF. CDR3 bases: TGCGCCAGCAGCATCCAGGGCAATGAGCAGTTCTTC.

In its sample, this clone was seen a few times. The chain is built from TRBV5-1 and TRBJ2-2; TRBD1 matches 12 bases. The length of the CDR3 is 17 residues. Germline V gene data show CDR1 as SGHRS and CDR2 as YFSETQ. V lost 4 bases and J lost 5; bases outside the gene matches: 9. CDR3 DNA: TGCGCCAGCAGCCCCGGGACAGGGGGCTTCGGTACCGGGGAGCTGTTTTTT. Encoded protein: CASSPGTGGFGTGELFF.

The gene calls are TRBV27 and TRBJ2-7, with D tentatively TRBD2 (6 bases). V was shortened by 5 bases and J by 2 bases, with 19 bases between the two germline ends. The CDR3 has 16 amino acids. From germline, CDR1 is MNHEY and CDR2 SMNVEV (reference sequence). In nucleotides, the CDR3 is TGTGCCAGCAGTAGTGGGAGGACCTCCCTTACCTACGAGCAGTACTTC. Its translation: CASSSGRTSLTYEQYF.

CDR3 DNA: TGTGCCAGCATCAAAGGGGGGGCGAGCTACGAGCAGTACTTC. Its protein product is CASIKGGASYEQYF. V and J are TRBV28 and TRBJ2-7; TRBD2 is a possible D gene (7 bases). CDR1 is MDHEN, CDR2 SYDVKM, per germline. This CDR3 contains 14 residues. With 7 bases removed from V and 3 bases from J, the gap between germline ends came to 16 bases. The full variable domain, its missing parts supplied by reference TRBV28 and TRBJ2-7, is DVKVTQSSRYLVKRTGEKVFLECVQDMDHENMFWYRQDPGLGLRLIYFSYDVKMKEKGDIPEGYSVSREKKERFSLILESASTNQTSMYLCASIKGGASYEQYFGPGTRLTVT.

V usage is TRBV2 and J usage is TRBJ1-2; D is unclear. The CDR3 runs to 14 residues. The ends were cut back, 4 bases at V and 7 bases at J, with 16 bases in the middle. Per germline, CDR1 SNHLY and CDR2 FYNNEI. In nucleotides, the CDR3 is TGTGCCAGCAGTGTGGGTCTGTCTTCTAGTGGCTACACCTTC. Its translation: CASSVGLSSSGYTF.

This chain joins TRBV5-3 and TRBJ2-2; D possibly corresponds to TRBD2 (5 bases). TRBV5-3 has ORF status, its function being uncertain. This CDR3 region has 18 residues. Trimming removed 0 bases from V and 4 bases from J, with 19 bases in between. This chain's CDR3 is CARSLADSGCWATGELFF. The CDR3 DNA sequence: TGTGCCAGAAGCTTGGCCGATTCGGGATGTTGGGCCACCGGGGAGCTGTTTTTT.

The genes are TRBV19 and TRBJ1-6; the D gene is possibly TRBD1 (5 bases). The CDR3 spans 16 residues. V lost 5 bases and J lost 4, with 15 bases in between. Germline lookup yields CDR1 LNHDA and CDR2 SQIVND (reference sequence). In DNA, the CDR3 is TGTGCCAGTAGTGGGGCGGGGCTGATTTATAATTCACCCCTCCACTTT. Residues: CASSGAGLIYNSPLHF.

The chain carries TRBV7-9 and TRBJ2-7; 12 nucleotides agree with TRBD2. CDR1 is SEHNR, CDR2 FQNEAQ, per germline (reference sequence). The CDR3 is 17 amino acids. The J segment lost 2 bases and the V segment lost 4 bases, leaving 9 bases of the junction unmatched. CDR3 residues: CASSSTTASGRAYEQYF. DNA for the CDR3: TGTGCCAGCAGCTCTACAACCGCTAGCGGGAGGGCCTACGAGCAGTACTTC.

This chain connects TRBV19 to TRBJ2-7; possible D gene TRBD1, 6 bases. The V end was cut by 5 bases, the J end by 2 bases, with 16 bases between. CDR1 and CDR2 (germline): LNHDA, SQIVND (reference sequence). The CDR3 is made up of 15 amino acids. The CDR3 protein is CASSVNHDRPYEQYF. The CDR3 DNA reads TGTGCCAGTAGTGTCAACCACGACAGGCCCTACGAGCAGTACTTC.

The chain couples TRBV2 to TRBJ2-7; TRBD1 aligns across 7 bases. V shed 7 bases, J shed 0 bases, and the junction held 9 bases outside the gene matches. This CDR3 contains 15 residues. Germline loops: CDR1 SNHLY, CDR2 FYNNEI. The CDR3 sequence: CASILDRPSSYEQYF. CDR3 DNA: TGTGCCAGCATCTTGGACAGGCCGAGCTCCTACGAGCAGTACTTC.

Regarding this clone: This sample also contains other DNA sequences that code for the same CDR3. The CDR3 bases are TGTGCCAGCTCACCCGGGACAGGGGGGCATGGCTACACCTTC. Translated: CASSPGTGGHGYTF. The chain uses TRBV18 and TRBJ1-2, with 11 bases that match TRBD1. The CDR3 has 14 amino acids. Trimming removed 3 bases from V and 6 bases from J; junction bases left unmatched: 3. The germline CDR1 and CDR2 sequences are KGHSH and LQKENI.

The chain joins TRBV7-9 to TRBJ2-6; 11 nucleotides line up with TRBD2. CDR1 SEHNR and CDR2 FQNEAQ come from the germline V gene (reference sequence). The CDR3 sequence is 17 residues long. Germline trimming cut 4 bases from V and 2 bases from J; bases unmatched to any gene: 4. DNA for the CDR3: TGTGCCAGCAGCTCACTAGCGGGAGAAGCTGGGGCCAACGTCCTGACTTTC. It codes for CASSSLAGEAGANVLTF.

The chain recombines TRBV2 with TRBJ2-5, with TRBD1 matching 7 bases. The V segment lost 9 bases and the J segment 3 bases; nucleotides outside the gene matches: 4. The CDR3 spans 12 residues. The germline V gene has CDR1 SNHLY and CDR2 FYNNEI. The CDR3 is CASTGDEETQYF. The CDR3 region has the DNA TGTGCCAGTACAGGGGATGAAGAGACCCAGTACTTC.